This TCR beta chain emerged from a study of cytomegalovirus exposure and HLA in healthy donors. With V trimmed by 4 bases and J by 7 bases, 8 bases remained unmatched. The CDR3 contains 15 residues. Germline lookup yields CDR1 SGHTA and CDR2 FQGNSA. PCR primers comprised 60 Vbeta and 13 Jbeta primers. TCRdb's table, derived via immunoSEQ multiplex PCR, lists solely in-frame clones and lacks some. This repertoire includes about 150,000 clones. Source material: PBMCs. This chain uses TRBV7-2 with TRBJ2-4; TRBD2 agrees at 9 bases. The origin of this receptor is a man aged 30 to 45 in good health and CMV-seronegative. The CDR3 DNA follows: TGTGCCAGCAGCTACAAAGCGGGAGGCGGGAACATTCAGTACTTC. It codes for CASSYKAGGGNIQYF.